The 24 T cell receptor beta chains presented below share a single source sample, sequenced in a study of cytotoxic CD8 clonotypes in ibrutinib-treated CLL. Some clones are missing from TCRdb's copy, which holds only in-frame ones; the method was immunoSEQ multiplex PCR. The table lists roughly 250,000 clones, around 70% of them singletons. Sample: PBMCs, taken after 24 months of ibrutinib treatment. These TCRs come from a human donor with chronic lymphocytic leukemia.

This sequence joins TRBV9 and TRBJ2-7, with D maybe TRBD1 (5 bases). The germline V gene encodes CDR1 SGDLS and CDR2 YYNGEE. The CDR3 contains 14 residues. The V gene lost 1 base and the J gene lost 6 bases, with 14 bases spanning the gap. Here the CDR3 DNA reads TGTGCCAGCAGCGTACGGGCCGCCCAGGGCGAGCAGTACTTC. Its translation is CASSVRAAQGEQYF.

This chain links TRBV20-1 with TRBJ1-4; D unclear. V lost 6 bases, J lost 15 bases, and 14 bases lay in between. This CDR3 has 10 amino acids. Germline lookup yields CDR1 DFQATT and CDR2 SNEGSKA (reference sequence). The CDR3 DNA is TGCAGTGCCCCCGGAGGTGGAATGTTTTTT. Its protein is CSAPGGGMFF.

The chain joins TRBV18 to TRBJ1-2; 7 positions match TRBD1. V lost 4 bases, J lost 5 bases, and 7 bases stayed unmatched. Germline V gene sequence: CDR1 KGHSH, CDR2 LQKENI. CDR3 size: 14 residues. The CDR3 reads CASSRTGEGYGYTF. Here the CDR3 DNA reads TGTGCCAGCTCACGGACAGGTGAAGGGTATGGCTACACCTTC.

J is TRBJ2-2 and V is TRBV5-6, with a possible D match to TRBD2 (6 bases). The CDR3 extends over 16 amino acids. CDR1 is SGHDT and CDR2 is YYEEEE in the germline V gene. The V and J ends lost 0 bases and 6 bases respectively, with 15 bases between them. As DNA, the CDR3 is TGTGCCAGCAGCTTGGCGTCGACTAGATACGCCGGGGAGCTGTTTTTT. This encodes CASSLASTRYAGELFF.

This chain connects TRBV5-8 to TRBJ1-1; D possibly corresponds to TRBD1 (5 bases). This CDR3 has 15 residues. CDR1 and CDR2 from the germline V gene are SGHTS and YDEGEE. Trimming took off 0 bases at V and 5 bases at J, with 14 bases between the two ends. CDR3: CASSLGPGEGTEAFF. CDR3 DNA sequence: TGTGCCAGCAGCTTGGGCCCAGGCGAGGGGACTGAAGCTTTCTTT.

The V call is TRBV9, the J call TRBJ2-1, with D unresolved. Trimming removed 2 bases at V and 1 base at J, with 10 bases between. The CDR3 length is 15 residues. Per germline, CDR1 SGDLS and CDR2 YYNGEE. The CDR3 bases are TGTGCCAGCAGCGTCTCCAGCCTTTCCTACAATGAGCAGTTCTTC. Protein product: CASSVSSLSYNEQFF. Full variable domain (outside the CDR3, taken from reference TRBV9 and TRBJ2-1): DSGVTQTPKHLITATGQRVTLRCSPRSGDLSVYWYQQSLDQGLQFLIQYYNGEERAKGNILERFSAQQFPDLHSELNLSSLELGDSALYFCASSVSSLSYNEQFFGPGTRLTVL.

The V and J genes are TRBV7-9 and TRBJ2-7, with TRBD2 identical over 12 bases. Germline V gene sequence: CDR1 SEHNR, CDR2 FQNEAQ (reference sequence). CDR3 length: 15 amino acids. The V and J ends lost 6 bases and 2 bases, in that order; junction bases with no gene match: 5. DNA for the CDR3: TGTGCCAGCAGTTCCCTAGCGGGAGGGCCCTACGAGCAGTACTTC. It yields the protein CASSSLAGGPYEQYF. Together with reference TRBV7-9 and TRBJ2-7, the CDR3 gives the full variable domain: DTGVSQNPRHKITKRGQNVTFRCDPISEHNRLYWYRQTLGQGPEFLTYFQNEAQLEKSRLLSDRFSAERPKGSFSTLEIQRTEQGDSAMYLCASSSLAGGPYEQYFGPGTRLTVT.

The gene calls are TRBV19 and TRBJ2-7; 7 bases are shared with TRBD1. The CDR3 loop spans 12 amino acids. Trimming took 6 bases from V and 6 from J; bases not matched to a gene: 5. Germline V gene lookup returns CDR1 LNHDA and CDR2 SQIVND (reference sequence). CDR3 sequence reads: CASRTHRGEQYF. Here the CDR3 DNA reads TGTGCCAGTAGAACGCACAGGGGCGAGCAGTACTTC. The full variable domain, rest sourced from reference TRBV19 and TRBJ2-7, is DGGITQSPKYLFRKEGQNVTLSCEQNLNHDAMYWYRQDPGQGLRLIYYSQIVNDFQKGDIAEGYSVSREKKESFPLTVTSAQKNPTAFYLCASRTHRGEQYFGPGTRLTVT.

The chain couples TRBV27 to TRBJ2-5; 10 positions agree with TRBD2. The CDR3 is 13 residues long. Unmatched junction bases numbered 3, after V lost 7 bases and J lost 4 bases. The germline gives CDR1 MNHEY, CDR2 SMNVEV (reference sequence). CDR3 protein: CASTASGRETQYF. For the CDR3, the DNA is TGTGCCAGCACCGCTAGCGGGAGAGAGACCCAGTACTTC.

The chain couples TRBV11-2 to TRBJ2-2, with D hard to call. Germline CDR1 SGHAT, CDR2 FQNNGV. The germline V and J ends were trimmed by 5 bases and 5 bases, with 12 bases remaining between them. This CDR3 region has 14 residues. CDR3 residues: CASSKSTETGELFF. The CDR3 bases are TGTGCCAGCAGCAAGTCAACGGAGACCGGGGAGCTGTTTTTT.

This sequence joins TRBV2 and TRBJ2-7; TRBD2 might be the D (6 bases). The V and J ends lost 7 bases and 6 bases respectively, with 16 bases between them. The CDR3 has 13 residues. CDR1 SNHLY and CDR2 FYNNEI come from the germline V gene. As DNA, the CDR3 is TGTGCCAGCACGACTCGGGAGTACGGCGAGCAGTACTTC. Protein sequence: CASTTREYGEQYF.

The V call is TRBV4-2, the J call TRBJ2-7; D perhaps matches TRBD1 (6 bases). The CDR3 runs 16 residues. V was trimmed by 4 bases and J by 2 bases, leaving 18 bases between them. Germline-derived CDR1 and CDR2 are LGHNA and YNFKEQ. CDR3 region: CASSRTGTFTPYEQYF. CDR3 DNA sequence: TGTGCCAGCAGCCGAACCGGGACATTCACCCCCTACGAGCAGTACTTC.

J is TRBJ2-5 and V is TRBV5-1; 8 bases agree with TRBD1. The CDR3 runs to 15 residues. Trimming cost V 3 bases and J 3 bases; bases outside gene matches: 7. CDR1 SGHRS and CDR2 YFSETQ come from the germline V gene. Written as DNA, the CDR3 is TGCGCCAGCAGCTCGTCCGGGACAGGAGAAGAGACCCAGTACTTC. As protein: CASSSSGTGEETQYF.

This clone was found a few times. This sequence joins TRBV27 and TRBJ1-5, with TRBD1 matching over 8 bases. Germline values: CDR1 MNHEY, CDR2 SMNVEV (reference sequence). V lost 6 bases, J lost 5 bases, and 3 bases stayed unmatched. CDR3 length equals 13 residues. CDR3 DNA: TGTGCCAGCAGCCACAGGGGGGATCAGCCCCAGCATTTT. This encodes CASSHRGDQPQHF.

V usage is TRBV27 and J usage is TRBJ2-3, with 8 bases matching TRBD1. CDR3 length: 16 residues. Germline CDR1 and CDR2: MNHEY and SMNVEV (reference sequence). Losses at the gene ends were 3 bases for V and 1 base for J; bases not matched to a gene: 6. The CDR3 region is CASSFQGALGTDTQYF. In DNA form, the CDR3 reads TGTGCCAGCAGTTTCCAGGGGGCGCTGGGCACAGATACGCAGTATTTT.

V is TRBV6-5 and J is TRBJ2-6, with 7 bases lining up with TRBD1. The length of the CDR3 is 15 residues. The V gene's germline CDR1 is MNHEY and CDR2 SVGAGI. J lost 2 bases, V lost 6 bases, and 4 bases had no gene match. DNA for the CDR3: TGTGCCAGCAGATATGACAGGGCTGGGGCCAACGTCCTGACTTTC. The encoded protein is CASRYDRAGANVLTF.

This clone was counted between two and nine times. This chain uses TRBV7-9 with TRBJ2-7; D uncertain. Germline loops: CDR1 SEHNR, CDR2 FQNEAQ (reference sequence). Trimming left V 1 base short and J 3 bases short, with 7 bases between. The CDR3 has 13 residues. Here the CDR3 reads CASSLGPDYEQYF. CDR3 in DNA: TGTGCCAGCAGCTTAGGGCCAGACTACGAGCAGTACTTC.

V gene TRBV29-1 combines with J gene TRBJ1-1; D is possibly TRBD1 (6 bases). The V gene lost 6 bases and the J gene lost 5 bases, with 25 bases spanning the gap. Germline CDR1 and CDR2: SQVTM and ANQGSEA. The CDR3 spans 16 residues. The CDR3 region is CSVIGTSNHLGTEAFF. Here the CDR3 DNA reads TGCAGCGTAATAGGGACATCAAACCACTTGGGGACTGAAGCTTTCTTT.

The rearrangement uses TRBV25-1 and TRBJ1-1; TRBD1 might be the D (6 bases). The CDR3 is 17 residues long. The ends were cut back, 6 bases at V and 1 base at J, with 21 bases in the middle. From germline, CDR1 is MGHDK and CDR2 SYGVNS. For the CDR3, the DNA is TGTGCCAGCAGGGAAGGACAGCTTTCCTTATCGAACACTGAAGCTTTCTTT. Protein: CASREGQLSLSNTEAFF.

The chain links TRBV30 to TRBJ1-5; no clear D gene. The CDR3 covers 16 residues. The V gene lost 0 bases and the J gene lost 3 bases, with 15 bases spanning the gap. In germline, CDR1 is GTSNPN, CDR2 SVGIG (reference sequence). The CDR3 region has the DNA TGTGCCTGGAGTGTACGAGGGCAGGCGTTCAATCAGCCCCAGCATTTT. It encodes CAWSVRGQAFNQPQHF.

This chain links TRBV28 with TRBJ2-7; possibly TRBD1 for D (5 bases). V lost 6 bases and J lost 1, with 10 bases in between. The CDR3 has 13 residues. Germline CDR1 is MDHEN and CDR2 is SYDVKM. The CDR3 is CASRQGRSYEQYF. In DNA form, the CDR3 reads TGTGCCAGCAGGCAGGGAAGGTCCTACGAGCAGTACTTC.

This clone showed up just a few times. V usage is TRBV9 and J usage is TRBJ1-1, with 10 bases lining up with TRBD1. The CDR3 sequence is 16 residues long. Germline CDR1 reads SGDLS; CDR2 reads YYNGEE. After removal of 3 bases from V and 3 bases from J, the junction contained 8 bases not matched to a gene. This chain's CDR3 is CASSDQPGTGDTEAFF. DNA for the CDR3: TGTGCCAGCAGCGACCAGCCCGGGACAGGGGACACTGAAGCTTTCTTT.

V usage is TRBV28 and J usage is TRBJ2-5; D might be TRBD1 or TRBD2, each matching 6 bases. Trimming left V 8 bases short and J 4 bases short, with 20 bases between. The germline gives CDR1 MDHEN, CDR2 SYDVKM. The CDR3 loop spans 15 amino acids. The CDR3 nucleotides read TGTGCCAGCGAGTCGGGGGCAGGCGGTCGAGAGACCCAGTACTTC. It specifies CASESGAGGRETQYF. Combining the CDR3 with reference TRBV28 and TRBJ2-5 gives the whole variable domain DVKVTQSSRYLVKRTGEKVFLECVQDMDHENMFWYRQDPGLGLRLIYFSYDVKMKEKGDIPEGYSVSREKKERFSLILESASTNQTSMYLCASESGAGGRETQYFGPGTRLLVL.

The chain has TRBV6-5 and TRBJ2-7, with a possible D match to TRBD2 (6 bases). CDR3 size: 12 residues. V lost 4 bases to trimming and J lost 6 bases, with 10 bases between them. CDR1 is MNHEY, CDR2 SVGAGI, per germline. CDR3 amino acids: CASSSTAGEQYF. Here the CDR3 DNA reads TGTGCCAGCAGTTCGACAGCGGGCGAGCAGTACTTC.